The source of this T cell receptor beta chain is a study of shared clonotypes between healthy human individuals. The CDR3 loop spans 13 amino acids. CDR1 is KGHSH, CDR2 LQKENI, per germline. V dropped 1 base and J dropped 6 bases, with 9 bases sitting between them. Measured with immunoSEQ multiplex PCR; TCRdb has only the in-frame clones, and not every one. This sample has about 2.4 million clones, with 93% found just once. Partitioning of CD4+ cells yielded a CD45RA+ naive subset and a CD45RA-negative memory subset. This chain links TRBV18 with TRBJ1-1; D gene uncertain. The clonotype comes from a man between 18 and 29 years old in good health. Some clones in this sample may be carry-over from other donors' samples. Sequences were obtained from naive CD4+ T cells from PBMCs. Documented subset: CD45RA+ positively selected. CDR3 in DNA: TGTGCCAGCTCACCACGGGAGGTATCTGAAGCTTTCTTT. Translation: CASSPREVSEAFF.